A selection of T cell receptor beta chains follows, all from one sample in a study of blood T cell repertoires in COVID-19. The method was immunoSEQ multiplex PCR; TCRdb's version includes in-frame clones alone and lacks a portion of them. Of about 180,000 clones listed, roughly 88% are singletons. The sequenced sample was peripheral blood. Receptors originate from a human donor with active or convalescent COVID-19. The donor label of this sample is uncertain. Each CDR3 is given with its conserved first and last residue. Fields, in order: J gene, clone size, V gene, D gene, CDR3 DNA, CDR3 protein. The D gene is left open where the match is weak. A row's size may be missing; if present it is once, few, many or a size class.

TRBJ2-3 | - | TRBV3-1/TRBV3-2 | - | TGTGCCAGCAGCCAAGGGGGAGGAGCGGATACGCAGTATTTT | CASSQGGGADTQYF
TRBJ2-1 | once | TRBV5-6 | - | TGTGCCAGCAGCCTGCTGACAGGTGAGCGGTACAATGAGCAGTTCTTC | CASSLLTGERYNEQFF
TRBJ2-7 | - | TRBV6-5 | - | TGTGCCAGCTCAAACAACTACGAGCAGTACTTC | CASSNNYEQYF
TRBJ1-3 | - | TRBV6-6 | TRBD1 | TGTGCCAGCAGTACAGGGGGATTCGCTGGAAACACCATATATTTT | CASSTGGFAGNTIYF
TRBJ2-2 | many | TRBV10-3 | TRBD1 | TGTGCCAACCGCCGGGACAGCAACACCGGGGAGCTGTTTTTT | CANRRDSNTGELFF
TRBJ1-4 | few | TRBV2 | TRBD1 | TGTGCCAGCCGGGACAGGGGGGCTGAAAAACTGTTTTTT | CASRDRGAEKLFF
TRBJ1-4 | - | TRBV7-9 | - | TGTGCCAGCAGCTCGCGGGAGGGTGGGGAAAAACTGTTTTTT | CASSSREGGEKLFF
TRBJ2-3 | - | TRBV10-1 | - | TGCGCCAGCAGTGATGGCCCCACAGATACGCAGTATTTT | CASSDGPTDTQYF
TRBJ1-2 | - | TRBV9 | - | TGTGCCAGCAGCGTATTTCCCTCGGGGGGCTACACCTTC | CASSVFPSGGYTF
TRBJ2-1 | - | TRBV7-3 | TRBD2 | TGTGCCAGCAGCCCCGCAGCGGGGGGCTACAATGAGCAGTTCTTC | CASSPAAGGYNEQFF
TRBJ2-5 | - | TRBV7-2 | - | TGTGCCAGCAGCCGCCAAGAGACCCAGTACTTC | CASSRQETQYF
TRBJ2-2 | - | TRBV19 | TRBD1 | TGTGCCAGTAGTATCGGGACAGTGAACACCGGGGAGCTGTTTTTT | CASSIGTVNTGELFF
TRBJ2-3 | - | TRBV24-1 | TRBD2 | TGTGCCACCAGTGACCCGTCTAGCGGGAGAGGCACAGATACGCAGTATTTT | CATSDPSSGRGTDTQYF
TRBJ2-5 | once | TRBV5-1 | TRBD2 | TGCGCCAGCAGCTTGGCCGGGGGTAGCGGGGCCACACAAGAGACCCAGTACTTC | CASSLAGGSGATQETQYF
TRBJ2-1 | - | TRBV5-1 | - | TGCGCCAGCAGCTTGGAACTAGAGTCTCGCAATGAGCAGTTCTTC | CASSLELESRNEQFF